This T cell receptor beta chain was documented in a study of blood T cell repertoires in COVID-19. Study-wide context: Donors in the United States, Italy and Spain gave samples during acute or convalescent COVID-19. The analysed material was cDNA or gDNA that came from T cells, B-cell-depleted T cells, or PBMCs.

CDR1 MNHEY and CDR2 SVGEGT come from the germline V gene. V was pared by 5 bases and J by 0 bases, with 14 bases between. The CDR3 covers 15 residues. Profiling relied on immunoSEQ multiplex PCR, and the TCRdb table lists in-frame clones only, not all of them. The profile shows 150,000 or so clones, around four fifths of them singletons. Assignments of participants to cohorts depended upon their own reported clinical history. The chain employs TRBV6-2 or TRBV6-3 and TRBJ2-7; TRBD1 is a possible D gene (5 bases). The receptor was derived from a woman aged 50 to 60 who had recovered from COVID-19. The sequencing input was PBMCs or T cells enriched from blood (not recorded which). This CDR3 reads CASSAYRRSSYEQYV. Here the CDR3 DNA reads TGTGCCAGCAGTGCCTACAGGCGAAGCTCCTACGAGCAGTACGTC.